This T cell receptor (beta chain) originates from a study of T cell clones after liver transplantation. Study-level information: TCRbeta sequencing after a pre-transplant mixed lymphocyte reaction identified graft-donor-reactive clones, later tracked in post-transplant blood.

Data came from immunoSEQ multiplex PCR; TCRdb stores just in-frame clones and leaves some out. The sample has about 120,000 clones; less than 95% are singletons. The starting material was CD4+ T cells from blood, obtained 12 months after liver transplant. The source is a human patient who received a liver transplant. The graft donor may have contributed some T cells.

The CDR3 loop is CASSRDKTYEQYF. As DNA, the CDR3 is TGTGCCAGCTCTCGGGACAAGACCTACGAGCAGTACTTC. This rearrangement joins TRBV18 to TRBJ2-7, with D perhaps TRBD1 (6 bases). V lost 6 bases and J 2 bases, leaving 11 bases between the germline ends. The germline V gene encodes CDR1 KGHSH and CDR2 LQKENI. The CDR3 is 13 residues long. Filled out from reference TRBV18 and TRBJ2-7, the complete variable domain reads NAGVMQNPRHLVRRRGQEARLRCSPMKGHSHVYWYRQLPEEGLKFMVYLQKENIIDESGMPKERFSAEFPKEGPSILRIQQVVRGDSAAYFCASSRDKTYEQYFGPGTRLTVT.